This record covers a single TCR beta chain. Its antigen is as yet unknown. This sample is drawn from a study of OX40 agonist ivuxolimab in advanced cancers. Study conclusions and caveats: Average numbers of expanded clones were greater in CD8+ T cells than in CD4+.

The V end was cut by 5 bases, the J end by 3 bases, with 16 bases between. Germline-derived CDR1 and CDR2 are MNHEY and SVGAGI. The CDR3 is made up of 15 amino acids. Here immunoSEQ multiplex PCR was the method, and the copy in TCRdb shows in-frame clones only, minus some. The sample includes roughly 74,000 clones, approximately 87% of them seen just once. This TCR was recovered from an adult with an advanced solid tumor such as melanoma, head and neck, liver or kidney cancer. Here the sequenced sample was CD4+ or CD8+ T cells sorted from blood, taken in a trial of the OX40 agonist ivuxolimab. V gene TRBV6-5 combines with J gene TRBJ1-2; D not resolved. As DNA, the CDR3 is TGTGCCAGCAGTCGTTCCTACCGGACGGACTATGGCTACACCTTC. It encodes CASSRSYRTDYGYTF.